The 5 T cell receptor beta chains in this list originate from one sample, sequenced in a study of low-dose radiotherapy and immunotherapy resistance in tumors. First-strand cDNA relied on TRAV- and TRBV-specific primers spanning alpha and beta chains. Amplification of TCRs used a constant-region primer and V-primer adapter for roughly 21 PCR cycles. TCRdb processed the reads anew with MiXCR; each CDR3 protein has one entry. The sample has 70,000 to 90,000 distinct CDR3 sequences, roughly a sixth seen once. Described time point: before trial treatment. Sequenced here: PBMCs, sampled before treatment. These TCRs come from a male donor with prostate cancer.

This clonotype was seen repeatedly, ten times or more. This rearrangement joins TRBV12-3 or TRBV12-4 to TRBJ1-5; D call uncertain. The V end lost 1 base, the J end lost 11 bases, and 12 bases lay between the germline ends. CDR3 length equals 13 residues. The CDR3 reads CASSLGPEGAQHF. The DNA for the CDR3 is TGTGCCAGCAGTTTAGGGCCGGAGGGCGCCCAGCATTTT.

This clonotype was seen repeatedly, ten times or more. This chain joins TRBV7-8 and TRBJ2-7, with D maybe TRBD2 (5 bases). Germline CDR1 reads SGHVS; CDR2 reads FQNEAQ. The CDR3 is made up of 12 amino acids. Trimming removed 2 bases at V and 11 bases at J, with 13 bases between. CDR3 region: CASSLRSEREYF. In DNA, the CDR3 is TGTGCCAGCAGCTTAAGGTCAGAGAGGGAGTACTTC.

This clonotype was seen more than once but under ten times. The chain links TRBV4-2 to TRBJ1-2; 8 nucleotides align to TRBD1. Germline loops: CDR1 LGHNA, CDR2 YNFKEQ. V gave up 1 base and J gave up 0 bases; unmatched junction bases: 4. The CDR3 extends over 16 amino acids. CDR3 residues: CASSQAGQATNYGYTF. The CDR3 nucleotides are TGTGCCAGCAGCCAAGCGGGACAGGCGACTAACTATGGCTACACCTTC.

By share, this clonotype ranks as medium-sized. The chain is built from TRBV9 and TRBJ2-7; TRBD2 agrees at 10 bases. This CDR3 has 12 residues. Trimming at V came to 4 bases and at J to 12 bases, leaving 7 bases not matched to a gene. Germline CDR1 SGDLS, CDR2 YYNGEE. CDR3 protein: CASSTRSGGMYF. The CDR3 region has the DNA TGTGCCAGCAGCACTCGTAGCGGGGGGATGTACTTC. The complete variable domain, with remaining parts taken from reference TRBV9 and TRBJ2-7, reads DSGVTQTPKHLITATGQRVTLRCSPRSGDLSVYWYQQSLDQGLQFLIQYYNGEERAKGNILERFSAQQFPDLHSELNLSSLELGDSALYFCASSTRSGGMYFGPGTRLTVT.

In its sample, this clonotype was seen many times. The chain uses TRBV29-1 and TRBJ1-1; D perhaps matches TRBD1 (5 bases). The CDR3 has 13 amino acids. Germline-derived CDR1 and CDR2 are SQVTM and ANQGSEA. The ends were cut back, 7 bases at V and 1 base at J, with 13 bases in the middle. The CDR3 DNA is TGCAGCGCCCCGGGGGACGCGAACACTGAAGCTTTCTTT. The encoded protein is CSAPGDANTEAFF. The full variable domain, its missing parts supplied by reference TRBV29-1 and TRBJ1-1, is SAVISQKPSRDICQRGTSLTIQCQVDSQVTMMFWYRQQPGQSLTLIATANQGSEATYESGFVIDKFPISRPNLTFSTLTVSNMSPEDSSIYLCSAPGDANTEAFFGQGTRLTVV.